The 14 T cell receptor beta chains listed next were all sequenced from one sample in a study of post-analysis software for immune sequencing data. Study conclusions and caveats: With TRBV5-6, TRBV5-1 and TRBV20-1 included, several TRBV segments were more frequent in patients than in controls.

Prepared TCR beta cDNA libraries contained unique molecular identifiers. TCRdb itself ran the PCR reads through MiXCR, one entry per CDR3 protein. The sample has about 460,000 distinct CDR3 sequences; under 55% are singletons. Their recognized antigens are unknown. The sequencing input was blood. Every receptor here comes from a girl aged 10-17 years with multiple sclerosis.

This clonotype is a singleton in its sample. The chain recombines TRBV5-6 with TRBJ1-5; D not resolved. CDR1 SGHDT and CDR2 YYEEEE come from the germline V gene. V was clipped by 2 bases and J by 3 bases, with 15 bases between them. The CDR3 has 16 residues. CDR3 sequence: CASSFLPGQINQPQHF. The CDR3 nucleotides are TGTGCCAGCAGCTTTTTACCCGGGCAGATCAATCAGCCCCAGCATTTT.

Remarks on this clonotype: Its ends do not fully match the called genes, so a read error is possible. The chain recombines TRBV6-2 or TRBV6-3 with TRBJ2-6, with 8 nucleotides matching TRBD1. Germline CDR1 is MNHEY and CDR2 is SVGEGT. This CDR3 is built from 13 residues. DNA for the CDR3: TGTGCCAGCAGTATACAGGGGGTCAACGTCCGGACTTTC. Protein product: CASSIQGVNVRTF.

DNA of the CDR3: TGTGCCAGCAGTCGTGACGCTTTATCCTACGAGCAGTACTTC. It is translated as CASSRDALSYEQYF. This chain joins TRBV6-5 and TRBJ2-7; D unresolved. The CDR3 totals 14 residues. The V end was cut by 5 bases, the J end by 1 base, with 12 bases between. Germline lookup yields CDR1 MNHEY and CDR2 SVGAGI.

This clonotype was counted between two and nine times. The chain couples TRBV7-2 to TRBJ1-2, with D uncertain. The CDR3 is made up of 15 amino acids. Trimming removed 2 bases from V and 0 bases from J, with 10 bases in between. CDR1 and CDR2 from the germline V gene are SGHTA and FQGNSA. The DNA of the CDR3 is TGTGCCAGCAGCTTAAGTAGTCGGGCTAACTATGGCTACACCTTC. This codes for CASSLSSRANYGYTF.

This clonotype was seen more than once but under ten times. This chain uses TRBV4-1 with TRBJ2-3; a weak D match, TRBD2 (6 bases). CDR1 MGHRA and CDR2 YSYEKL come from the germline V gene. The CDR3 length is 15 residues. V was clipped by 3 bases and J by 2 bases, with 12 bases between them. CDR3 protein: CASSQGGLFTDTQYF. The CDR3 DNA is TGCGCCAGCAGCCAGGGGGGACTTTTCACAGATACGCAGTATTTT.

This chain connects TRBV6-1 to TRBJ1-5; D is perhaps TRBD1 (5 bases). V was shortened by 6 bases and J by 3 bases, with 12 bases between the two germline ends. There are 14 residues in the CDR3. Germline values: CDR1 MNHNS, CDR2 SASEGT. The CDR3 nucleotides are TGTGCCAGCAGCGCAACAGGCATCAATCAGCCCCAGCATTTT. Protein: CASSATGINQPQHF.

This clonotype was seen only once. For the CDR3, the DNA is TGTGCCAGCAATAGGGACCACACAGATACGCAGTATTTT. Its translation is CASNRDHTDTQYF. The chain combines TRBV2 with TRBJ2-3; D may correspond to TRBD1 or TRBD2 (5 bases each). The ends were cut back, 7 bases at V and 2 bases at J, with 10 bases in the middle. The germline V gene has CDR1 SNHLY and CDR2 FYNNEI. The CDR3 contains 13 residues.

The gene calls are TRBV20-1 and TRBJ2-1; the D is unclear. CDR3 length equals 13 residues. Germline CDR1 is DFQATT and CDR2 is SNEGSKA (reference sequence). The V gene lost 1 base and the J gene lost 6 bases, with 10 bases spanning the gap. CDR3 nucleotide sequence: TGCAGTGCTAGAGCCTTGAGAGGCAATGAGCAGTTCTTC. It yields the protein CSARALRGNEQFF.

This clonotype was seen a few times. The chain couples TRBV27 to TRBJ1-2; D is possibly TRBD1 (6 bases). CDR1 is MNHEY and CDR2 is SMNVEV in the germline V gene (reference sequence). The germline V and J ends were trimmed by 4 bases and 2 bases, with 14 bases remaining between them. The CDR3 totals 15 residues. The chain's CDR3 is CASSSQQGWNYGYTF. Here the CDR3 DNA reads TGTGCCAGCAGTTCACAACAGGGTTGGAACTATGGCTACACCTTC.

This clonotype was detected a few times. The chain carries TRBV28 and TRBJ2-6; no definite D call. Deletions cut 4 bases from V and 0 bases from J, with 13 bases between. This CDR3 contains 17 residues. The V gene's germline CDR1 is MDHEN and CDR2 SYDVKM. In DNA, the CDR3 is TGTGCCAGCAGTTCTCCGACACAAAGCTCTGGGGCCAACGTCCTGACTTTC. Amino acid sequence: CASSSPTQSSGANVLTF.

V is TRBV10-2 and J is TRBJ2-5; tentative D call: TRBD2 (5 bases). The length of the CDR3 is 16 residues. Deletions cut 6 bases from V and 4 bases from J, with 21 bases between. CDR1 is WSHSY and CDR2 is SAAADI in the germline V gene. DNA of the CDR3: TGCGCCAGCAGCGCCGATGGTCTAGCTAACTCAGAGACCCAGTACTTC. Protein product: CASSADGLANSETQYF.

This clonotype has only a few counts. As DNA, the CDR3 is TGCGCCAGCAGCCTGCAGCCGACCTCCTACAATGAGCAGTTCTTC. Translated, it gives CASSLQPTSYNEQFF. The chain joins TRBV5-1 to TRBJ2-1; no clear D gene. V lost 4 bases and J 0 bases, leaving 11 bases between the germline ends. CDR1 and CDR2 from the germline V gene are SGHRS and YFSETQ. The CDR3 runs to 15 residues.

The CDR3 loop is CASSFPGLGVQETQYF. CDR3 DNA sequence: TGTGCCAGCAGCTTCCCGGGACTAGGGGTCCAAGAGACCCAGTACTTC. The chain links TRBV5-5 to TRBJ2-5; 8 nucleotides match TRBD2. The V gene end was trimmed by 2 bases and the J gene end by 1 base; junction bases not matched to a gene: 7. CDR3 size: 16 residues. The V gene's germline CDR1 is SGHKS and CDR2 YYEKEE (reference sequence).

The sample holds a few counts of this clonotype. The chain carries TRBV7-9 and TRBJ2-4, with D tentatively TRBD1 or TRBD2 (6 bases each). The J call could be wrong; TRBJ2-7 is a better fit for the DNA end. This CDR3 has 13 residues. The germline V gene encodes CDR1 SEHNR and CDR2 FQNEAQ (reference sequence). CDR3 nucleotides: TGTGCCAGCAGATCCGGAGGGGGAGGCGAGCAGTACTTC. Its translation: CASRSGGGGEQYF.